The subject of this entry is one TCR beta chain. This clone occurred once. Its antigen is unknown. Base qualities are not at hand, and no much larger clone is one base apart. V is shortened by 1 base, J by 7 bases, and the region joining them spans 11 bases. The CDR1 and CDR2 encoded by the germline V gene (reference sequence) are SEHNR and FQNEAQ. The CDR3 holds 14 amino acids from the cysteine to the phenylalanine. The DNA shown is the 42-base CDR3, in frame from base 1. The data originate from a study of T cell changes during pregnancy in multiple sclerosis (dated by TCRdb to about 2019). Background on the whole study: In women with multiple sclerosis, the researchers looked at how the T cell repertoire shifted as pregnancy progressed.

To prepare the library, the immunoSEQ multiplex PCR assay was applied. Not all clones reach the TCRdb copy of this immuneACCESS table, which keeps in-frame sequences only. Checked studies attribute under half of the gap to unresolved V genes and leave the rest unexplained. For this sample the table gives around 100,000 clones, of which about nine tenths were detected only once. The ten largest clones add up to around 0.78% of the sample. Sequencing used peripheral blood, obtained in the second trimester of pregnancy. This TCR derives from a female donor in good health, enrolled as a control in a pregnancy study. The receptor chain draws on TRBV7-9 and TRBJ2-1, with TRBD2 perhaps the D gene, on 5 matching bases. The CDR3 in this case is CASSLDGGKNEQFF. The nucleotides are TGTGCCAGCAGCTTAGACGGAGGAAAGAATGAGCAGTTCTTC.